The clone carrying this T cell receptor beta chain was seen more than once but under ten times. The data belong to a study of OX40 agonist ivuxolimab in advanced cancers. For the study at large: Patients took ivuxolimab, an agonistic anti-OX40 (CD134) antibody. Earlier anti-PD-1, anti-PD-L1 or anti-CTLA-4 therapy was permitted; 30% to 45% had received some.

The table came from immunoSEQ multiplex PCR; TCRdb's copy has only in-frame clones and leaves some out. This table has about 61,000 clones, 86% appearing once. Germline CDR1 and CDR2: SQVTM and ANQGSEA. The ends were cut back, 7 bases at V and 0 bases at J, with 9 bases in the middle. The CDR3 consists of 12 residues. If patients had autoimmune disease history or systemic immunosuppression, they were excluded. The material was CD4+ or CD8+ T cells sorted from blood, obtained in a trial of the OX40 agonist ivuxolimab. The TCR was taken from an adult with an advanced solid tumor such as melanoma, head and neck, liver or kidney cancer. The rearrangement joins TRBV29-1 to TRBJ1-1; D not resolved. The CDR3: CSASHMNTEAFF. CDR3 DNA: TGCAGCGCCTCCCACATGAACACTGAAGCTTTCTTT.